Each of the 23 T cell receptor beta chains below was sequenced from the same sample in a study of T-cell reconstitution after alpha-beta-depleted transplantation in children. During its preparation, the TCRbeta library received unique molecular identifiers. TCRdb analysed the PCR reads with MiXCR anew, one entry per CDR3 protein. The sample includes some 250,000 distinct CDR3 sequences, about 11% of them seen just once. The sample in question was PBMCs from the stem cell graft donor, obtained from the stem cell graft. These receptor sequences come from a human donor who donated a stem cell graft to a child with acute lymphoblastic leukemia.

In this sample, this clonotype turned up many times. The chain recombines TRBV14 with TRBJ2-5, with 14 nucleotides matching TRBD2. The germline gives CDR1 SGHDN, CDR2 FVKESK. The CDR3 has 18 amino acids. J lost 1 base, V lost 5 bases, and 9 bases had no gene match. CDR3 sequence: CASSGGLAGAEPQETQYF. The CDR3 DNA follows: TGTGCCAGCAGCGGGGGACTAGCGGGAGCCGAGCCCCAAGAGACCCAGTACTTC.

The table lists this clonotype with many counts. The chain has TRBV12-3 or TRBV12-4 and TRBJ1-5, with 7 bases aligning to TRBD1. V was clipped by 9 bases and J by 7 bases; unmatched bases: 6. This CDR3 is 12 amino acids long. The CDR3 loop is CASNRGGQPQHF. The CDR3 DNA reads as TGTGCCAGTAACAGGGGAGGACAGCCCCAGCATTTT.

This clonotype was counted a few times. V is TRBV7-2 and J is TRBJ2-5, with D possibly being TRBD1 (6 bases). The CDR3 length is 17 residues. V lost 5 bases and J 4 bases, leaving 23 bases between the germline ends. CDR1 SGHTA and CDR2 FQGNSA come from the germline V gene. CDR3 residues: CASSPRWDIFVGETQYF. The CDR3 nucleotides are TGTGCCAGCAGCCCTCGGTGGGACATTTTCGTTGGAGAGACCCAGTACTTC.

The CDR3 coding sequence is TGTGCCAGCAGTTATTGGACAGGGGCTAATGAAAAACTGTTTTTT. This translates into CASSYWTGANEKLFF. The genes are TRBV27 and TRBJ1-4; 9 bases are a match to TRBD1. CDR1 and CDR2 (germline): MNHEY, SMNVEV (reference sequence). The CDR3 contains 15 residues. With 4 bases clipped from V and 3 bases from J, the junction kept 3 bases outside the gene matches.

This clonotype was picked up a small number of times. This chain links TRBV4-3 with TRBJ2-7, with a weak D call TRBD1 (6 bases). The CDR3 sequence is 16 residues long. Germline V gives CDR1 LGHNA, CDR2 YSLEER. V was cut by 0 bases and J by 0 bases, with 12 bases left in between. The CDR3 nucleotides are TGCGCCAGCAGCCAAGAAGGAACAGGGATCTCCTACGAGCAGTACTTC. Its protein is CASSQEGTGISYEQYF.

The table lists this clonotype with many counts. This chain links TRBV12-3 or TRBV12-4 with TRBJ1-1, with no clear D. The CDR3 loop spans 13 amino acids. The V and J ends lost 6 bases and 0 bases respectively, with 8 bases between them. CDR3 amino acids: CASSPTVNTEAFF. The DNA for the CDR3 is TGTGCCAGCAGCCCCACAGTGAACACTGAAGCTTTCTTT.

A remark on this clonotype: Mismatch with germline at one junction end may stem from a read error. The genes are TRBV7-7 and TRBJ1-6; D is unresolved. CDR1 SSHAT and CDR2 FNYEAQ come from the germline V gene (reference sequence). The CDR3 has 16 amino acids. CDR3 DNA: TGTGCTAGCAGCTTAGAGATCGCAGGCGCCAATTCACCCCTCCACTTT. This translates into CASSLEIAGANSPLHF. The entire variable domain, with the rest obtained from reference TRBV7-7 and TRBJ1-6, is as follows: GAGVSQSPRYKVTKRGQDVTLRCDPISSHATLYWYQQALGQGPEFLTYFNYEAQPDKSGLPSDRFSAERPEGSISTLTIQRTEQRDSAMYRCASSLEIAGANSPLHFGNGTRLTVT.

This clonotype has a count of ten or more. CDR3 nucleotides: TGTGCCAGCAGTTTAGTCCGCGGGATCAATCAGCCCCAGCATTTT. Its translation is CASSLVRGINQPQHF. The chain carries TRBV12-3 or TRBV12-4 and TRBJ1-5, with D uncertain. The CDR3 contains 15 residues. V shed 1 base and J shed 3 bases, with 10 bases lying between them.

Only a few counts were recorded for this clonotype. The rearrangement links TRBV12-3 or TRBV12-4 to TRBJ2-1; either TRBD1 or TRBD2 may fit D (5 bases each). The CDR3 is 13 residues long. The V and J ends lost 4 bases and 4 bases respectively, with 8 bases between them. CDR3 sequence: CASSWDGYNEQFF. The DNA for the CDR3 is TGTGCCAGCAGTTGGGACGGTTACAATGAGCAGTTCTTC.

This clonotype was counted only a few times. The V and J genes are TRBV20-1 and TRBJ2-7; the match to TRBD1 covers 9 bases. The CDR3 sequence is 15 residues long. The V gene end was trimmed by 0 bases and the J gene end by 3 bases; junction bases not matched to a gene: 6. Germline CDR1 and CDR2: DFQATT and SNEGSKA (reference sequence). As DNA, the CDR3 is TGCAGTGCTAGAGATATGGGGACAGGGAGCTACGAGCAGTACTTC. This encodes CSARDMGTGSYEQYF.

At least ten counts were recorded for this clonotype. The chain is built from TRBV21-1 and TRBJ2-2; the table's D call TRBD2 went unverified against the DNA. TRBV21-1 is an annotated pseudogene. The CDR3 runs to 17 residues. Written as DNA, the CDR3 is TGTGCCAGCAGCAAAGAGGGGACTAGTGAAAACACCGGGGAGCTGTTTTTT. Translating it yields CASSKEGTSENTGELFF.

This clonotype was observed at least ten times. This chain uses TRBV29-1 with TRBJ2-7, with 9 positions matching TRBD1. V shed 6 bases, J shed 3 bases, and the junction held 6 bases outside the gene matches. Germline loops: CDR1 SQVTM, CDR2 ANQGSEA. The CDR3 covers 13 residues. In DNA, the CDR3 is TGCAGCGTGGGACAGGGAATGGGCTACGAGCAGTACTTC. This gives the protein CSVGQGMGYEQYF.

This clonotype was picked up many times. This CDR3 is CASSQDRWVDYGYTF. DNA for the CDR3: TGTGCCAGCAGCCAAGATCGATGGGTGGACTATGGCTACACCTTC. The chain links TRBV3-1 to TRBJ1-2; D remains unclear. The CDR3 covers 15 residues. Per germline, CDR1 LGHDT and CDR2 YNNKEL (reference sequence). The germline V and J ends were trimmed by 0 bases and 3 bases, with 11 bases remaining between them.

The rearrangement joins TRBV6-6 to TRBJ2-7; D unresolved. The CDR3 loop spans 13 amino acids. Trimming cost V 2 bases and J 12 bases, with 17 bases left between them. Germline V gene sequence: CDR1 MNHNY, CDR2 SVGAGI (reference sequence). DNA for the CDR3: TGTGCCAGCAGTTACAATCCTCGAGAAAAGTCGTACTTC. Translated, it gives CASSYNPREKSYF.

This clonotype showed up many times. An end of the junction does not agree with germline; a read error may underlie this. The chain combines TRBV20-1 with TRBJ2-7; TRBD2 might be the D (5 bases). CDR3 size: 12 residues. Germline assignment: CDR1 DFQATT and CDR2 SNEGSKA (reference sequence). The CDR3 spells CSARETTYEQYF. The DNA for the CDR3 is TGCAGTGCTCGAGAGACTACCTACGAGCAGTACTTC.

This clonotype appeared many times. This sequence joins TRBV13 and TRBJ1-2, with a possible D match to TRBD1 (5 bases). The CDR3 length is 17 residues. CDR1 is PRHDT and CDR2 is FYEKMQ in the germline V gene (reference sequence). V was shortened by 5 bases and J by 3 bases, with 22 bases between the two germline ends. Here the CDR3 DNA reads TGTGCCAGCAGCCCCAACGGGGAACACGGGGCGGACTATGGCTACACCTTC. It specifies CASSPNGEHGADYGYTF.

Many counts were recorded for this clonotype. The V and J genes are TRBV27 and TRBJ2-7; 8 nucleotides align to TRBD1. The CDR3 has 13 residues. The germline V gene encodes CDR1 MNHEY and CDR2 SMNVEV (reference sequence). The ends lost 11 bases at V and 4 bases at J; junction bases unmatched: 10. Written as DNA, the CDR3 is TGTGCCTCCAGAGGAACAGGGGGTTACGAGCAGTACTTC. Protein product: CASRGTGGYEQYF.

This clonotype was observed at least ten times. The chain employs TRBV7-2 and TRBJ2-5; 9 bases fit TRBD1. Germline V CDR1 and CDR2: SGHTA, FQGNSA. CDR3 length: 15 residues. V was clipped by 4 bases and J by 4 bases; unmatched bases: 7. The CDR3 loop is CASSSGQGIAETQYF. The CDR3 DNA sequence: TGTGCCAGCAGCTCGGGACAGGGTATCGCAGAGACCCAGTACTTC.

Many counts were recorded for this clonotype. CDR3 DNA: TGCGCCAGCAGCTTCGGGGGAACTAATGAAAAACTGTTTTTT. As protein: CASSFGGTNEKLFF. The chain has TRBV5-1 and TRBJ1-4, with a weak D call TRBD1 (5 bases). CDR1 and CDR2 (germline): SGHRS, YFSETQ. Trimming cost V 2 bases and J 1 base, with 6 bases left between them. The CDR3 has 14 amino acids. The full variable domain, with the rest looked up from reference TRBV5-1 and TRBJ1-4, is KAGVTQTPRYLIKTRGQQVTLSCSPISGHRSVSWYQQTPGQGLQFLFEYFSETQRNKGNFPGRFSGRQFSNSRSEMNVSTLELGDSALYLCASSFGGTNEKLFFGSGTQLSVL.

This clonotype was detected ten times or more. The chain links TRBV11-1 to TRBJ2-7; 9 bases line up with TRBD2. V dropped 5 bases and J dropped 0; count of bases not matched to a gene: 17. The CDR3 length is 19 residues. Germline CDR1 is SGHAT and CDR2 is FQDESV (reference sequence). The CDR3 loop reads CASSLDSGGLAGSSYEQYF. Written as DNA, the CDR3 is TGTGCCAGCAGCCTCGATTCGGGAGGGCTAGCGGGGAGCTCCTACGAGCAGTACTTC. Full variable domain (rest looked up from reference TRBV11-1 and TRBJ2-7): EAEVAQSPRYKITEKSQAVAFWCDPISGHATLYWYRQILGQGPELLVQFQDESVVDDSQLPKDRFSAERLKGVDSTLKIQPAELGDSAMYLCASSLDSGGLAGSSYEQYFGPGTRLTVT.

About this clonotype: This could be a read error, since a much larger clone is one nucleotide away. The chain combines TRBV7-2 with TRBJ2-6, with a possible D match to TRBD1 (5 bases). The CDR3 sequence is 14 residues long. The V gene's germline CDR1 is SGHTA and CDR2 FQGNSA. CDR3 in amino acids: CASSGRSGANGLTF. The CDR3 DNA reads as TGTGCCAGCAGCGGAAGAAGTGGGGCCAACGGCCTGACTTTC.

This clonotype was seen many times. The junction differs from germline at one of its ends, possibly a read error. The chain has TRBV5-1 and TRBJ1-5; unclear D gene. CDR3 length: 15 amino acids. Germline V lookup: CDR1 SGHRS, CDR2 YFSETQ. CDR3 loop: CASSLAGYSNQPQHF. The CDR3 bases are TGTGCCAGCAGTTTAGCCGGGTATAGCAATCAGCCCCAGCATTTT.

In regard to this clonotype: Given a much more abundant clone one base away, this may be a read error. V gene TRBV5-1 combines with J gene TRBJ2-1, with 7 positions matching TRBD2. Germline lookup yields CDR1 SGHRS and CDR2 YFSETQ. The CDR3 consists of 16 residues. Losses at the gene ends were 2 bases for V and 3 bases for J; bases not matched to a gene: 8. The CDR3 nucleotides are TGCGCCAGCAGCTTCCTGGTGCGGACTAGCTACAATGAGCAGTTCTTC. Protein product: CASSFLVRTSYNEQFF.